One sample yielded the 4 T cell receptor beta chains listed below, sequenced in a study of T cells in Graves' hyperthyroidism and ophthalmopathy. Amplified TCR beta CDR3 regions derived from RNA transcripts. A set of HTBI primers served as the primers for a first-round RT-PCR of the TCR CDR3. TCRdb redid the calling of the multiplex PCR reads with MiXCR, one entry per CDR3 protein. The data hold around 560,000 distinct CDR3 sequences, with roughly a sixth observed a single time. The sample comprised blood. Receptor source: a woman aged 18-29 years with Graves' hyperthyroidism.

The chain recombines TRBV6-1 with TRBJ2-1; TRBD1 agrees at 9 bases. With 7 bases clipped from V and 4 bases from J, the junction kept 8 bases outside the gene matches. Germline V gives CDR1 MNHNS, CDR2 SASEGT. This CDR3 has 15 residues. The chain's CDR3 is CASTNRDRVYNEQFF. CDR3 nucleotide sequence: TGTGCCAGCACCAACCGGGACAGGGTATACAATGAGCAGTTCTTC.

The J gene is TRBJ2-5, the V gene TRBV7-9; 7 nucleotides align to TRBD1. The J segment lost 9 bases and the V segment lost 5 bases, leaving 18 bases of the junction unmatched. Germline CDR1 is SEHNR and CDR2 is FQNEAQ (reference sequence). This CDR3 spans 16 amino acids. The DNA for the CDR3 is TGTGCCAGCAGCAACCCCGGGACAGCCTATTTACGGGCCCAGTACTTC. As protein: CASSNPGTAYLRAQYF.

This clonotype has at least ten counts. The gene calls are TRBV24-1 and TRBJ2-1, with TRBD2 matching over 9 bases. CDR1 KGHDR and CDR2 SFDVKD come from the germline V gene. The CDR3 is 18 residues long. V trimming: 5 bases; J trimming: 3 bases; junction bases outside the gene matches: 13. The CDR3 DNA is TGTGCCACCAGTGCAGGTAGCGGGAGATCAGGGATCTACAATGAGCAGTTCTTC. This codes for CATSAGSGRSGIYNEQFF.

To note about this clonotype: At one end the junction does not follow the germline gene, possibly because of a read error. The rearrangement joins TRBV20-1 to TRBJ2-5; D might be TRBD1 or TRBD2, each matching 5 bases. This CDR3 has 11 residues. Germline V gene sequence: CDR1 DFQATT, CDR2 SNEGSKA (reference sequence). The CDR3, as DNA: TGCAGTGCCACGACCTTGGGGACCCGGTACTTC. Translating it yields CSATTLGTRYF.